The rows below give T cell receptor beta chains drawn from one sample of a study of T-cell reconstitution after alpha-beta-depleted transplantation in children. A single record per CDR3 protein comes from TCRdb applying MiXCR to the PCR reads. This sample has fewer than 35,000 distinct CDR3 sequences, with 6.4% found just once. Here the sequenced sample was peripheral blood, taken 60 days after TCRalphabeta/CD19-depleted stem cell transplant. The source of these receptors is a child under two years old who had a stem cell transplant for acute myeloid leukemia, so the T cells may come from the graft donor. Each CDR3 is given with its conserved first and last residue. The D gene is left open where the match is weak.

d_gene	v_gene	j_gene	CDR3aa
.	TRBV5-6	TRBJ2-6	CASSLQGRANVLTF
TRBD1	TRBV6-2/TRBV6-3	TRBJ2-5	CASRSRGRGETQYF
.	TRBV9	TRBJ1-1	CASSVATGEAFF
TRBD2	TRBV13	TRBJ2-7	CASSSFSGNSYEQYF
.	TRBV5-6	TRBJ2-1	CASSFGGEQFF
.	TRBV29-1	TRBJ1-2	CSVAEGNGLGYTF
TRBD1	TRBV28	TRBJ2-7	CASRPGTGGYEQYF
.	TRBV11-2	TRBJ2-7	CASSTSGEQYF
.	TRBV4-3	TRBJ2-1	CASSQASPPRRLYNEQFF
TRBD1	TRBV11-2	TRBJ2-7	CASSLGWGQKFYEQYF
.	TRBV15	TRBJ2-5	CATSRRTPGMETQYF
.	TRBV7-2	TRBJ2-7	CASSPLGSTYEQYF
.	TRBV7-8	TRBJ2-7	CASSLVGAPYEQYF
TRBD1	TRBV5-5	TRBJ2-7	CASSLRGQGSYEQYF
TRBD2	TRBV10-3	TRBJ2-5	CAIKLAGEETQYF
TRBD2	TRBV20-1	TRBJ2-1	CSARNLAGGPNNEQFF
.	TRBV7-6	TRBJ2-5	CASSLRWGQETQYF
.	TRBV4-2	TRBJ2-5	CASSQSVASGAQYF
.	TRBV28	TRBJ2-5	CASSLRETQCF
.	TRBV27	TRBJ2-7	CASSLVGGEQYF
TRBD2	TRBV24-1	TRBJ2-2	CATSPAAGASYGELFF
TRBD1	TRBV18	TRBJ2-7	CASSPRDRTYEQYF
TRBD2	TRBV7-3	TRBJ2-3	CASSSSGRTDTQYF
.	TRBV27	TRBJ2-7	CASSLAAGYEQYF
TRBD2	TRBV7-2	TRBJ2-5	CASSFHWTSGGGETQYF
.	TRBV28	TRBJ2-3	CASSLGELGTQYF
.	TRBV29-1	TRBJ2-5	CSVVPGTSAQETQYF
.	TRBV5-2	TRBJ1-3	CARGAGVRSGNTIYF
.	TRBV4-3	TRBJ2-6	CASSQAPFFAGANVLTF
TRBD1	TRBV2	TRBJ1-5	CASRDREDNQPQHF
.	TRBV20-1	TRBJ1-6	CSARVTRVGSPLHF
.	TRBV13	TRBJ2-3	CASSRRDTPSTDTQYF
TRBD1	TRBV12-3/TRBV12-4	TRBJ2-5	CASSLNRGETQYF
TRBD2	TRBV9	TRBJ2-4	CASSAGLAYAKNIQYF
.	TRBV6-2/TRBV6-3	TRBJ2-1	CASLSLLNEQFF
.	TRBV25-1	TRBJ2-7	CASSVFSYEQYF
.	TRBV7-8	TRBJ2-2	CASSLETENTGELFF
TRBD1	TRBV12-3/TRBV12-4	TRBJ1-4	CASRRTRDRVWEKLFF
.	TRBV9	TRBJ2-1	CASSIQGHEQFF
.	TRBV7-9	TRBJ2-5	CAWEDYQETQYF
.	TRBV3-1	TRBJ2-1	CASSQDFNEQFF
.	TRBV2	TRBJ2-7	CAWRAGPYEQYF
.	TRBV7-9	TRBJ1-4	CASRQGRPGRTNEKLFF
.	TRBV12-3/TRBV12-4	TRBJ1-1	CASSLIGHTEAFF
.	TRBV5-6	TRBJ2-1	CASSLGGEWAYNEQFF
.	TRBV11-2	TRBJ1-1	CASSPGPTLVNTEAFF
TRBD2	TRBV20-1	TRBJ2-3	CSSRGSGRADTQYF
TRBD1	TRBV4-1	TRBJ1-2	CASSQEGQVNYGYTF
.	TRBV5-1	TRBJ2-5	CASSLYRPLGQETQYF
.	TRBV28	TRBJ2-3	CASSFPAEDLTDTQYF
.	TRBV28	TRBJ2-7	CASSLVDEAFASYEQYF
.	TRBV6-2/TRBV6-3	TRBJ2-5	CASSYSTSQETQYF
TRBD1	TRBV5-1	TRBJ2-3	CASHRGREIDTQYF